This TCR beta chain was recovered during a study of blood T cell repertoires in COVID-19. Study-level background: The origin of the acute and convalescent COVID-19 samples was the United States, Italy and Spain. The cDNA or gDNA used as material had been derived from T cells, B-cell-depleted T cells, or PBMCs.

This CDR3 comprises 12 residues. Germline V CDR1 and CDR2: MNHEY, SVGAGI. Trimming pared 8 bases from V and 4 bases from J, leaving 11 bases between. Source study methods: Nucleated cell counts were estimated from reference gene primer amplification. The method was immunoSEQ multiplex PCR; TCRdb's version includes in-frame clones alone and lacks a portion of them. The V and J calls and clone size are taken from that table; D and trimming were inferred from the DNA. This sample yields 240,000 or so clones, of which about 88% are seen a single time; about 7.6% belongs to the top ten. Sequencing was performed on peripheral blood. The TCR originated in a woman aged 70 to 79 with active or convalescent COVID-19. This rearrangement joins TRBV6-5 to TRBJ1-1; unclear D gene. CDR3 DNA: TGTGCCAGCGCGTTTCCCGGCACTGAAGCTTTCTTT. This gives the protein CASAFPGTEAFF.